The next 27 T cell receptor beta chains were all read from a single sample in a study of blood T cell repertoires in COVID-19. TCRdb keeps only in-frame clones here, not all; method: immunoSEQ multiplex PCR. The sample contains about 250,000 clones, roughly 82% of which appear only once. Sequencing was done on a sample of peripheral blood. Receptors originate from an elderly woman with COVID-19, enrolled during active disease.

This chain uses TRBV4-1 with TRBJ2-7; 10 bases agree with TRBD1. The CDR3 spans 14 residues. The germline V gene encodes CDR1 MGHRA and CDR2 YSYEKL. V was pared by 7 bases and J by 3 bases, with 6 bases of the junction left unmatched. Here the CDR3 reads CASKLGQGFYEQYF. DNA of the CDR3: TGCGCCAGCAAGTTGGGACAGGGGTTCTACGAGCAGTACTTC.

The chain uses TRBV13 and TRBJ2-1, with 10 positions matching TRBD2. The CDR3 has 16 residues. V shed 4 bases, J shed 3 bases, and the junction held 6 bases outside the gene matches. Germline-derived CDR1 and CDR2 are PRHDT and FYEKMQ (reference sequence). CDR3 protein: CASSYRLAGVYNEQFF. CDR3 bases: TGTGCCAGCAGCTATCGGCTAGCGGGGGTCTACAATGAGCAGTTCTTC.

The chain carries TRBV15 and TRBJ2-3, with 8 bases identical to TRBD1. The germline V gene has CDR1 LNHNV and CDR2 YYDKDF (reference sequence). This CDR3 region has 15 residues. Trimming at V came to 7 bases and at J to 2 bases, leaving 8 bases not matched to a gene. The CDR3 nucleotides read TGTGCCACCACCCCGGGACAGGCTTACACAGATACGCAGTATTTT. This gives the protein CATTPGQAYTDTQYF.

The chain recombines TRBV5-6 with TRBJ2-5; weak D call: TRBD2 (7 bases). From germline, CDR1 is SGHDT and CDR2 YYEEEE. V lost 5 bases and J 7 bases, leaving 27 bases between the germline ends. The CDR3 is 17 residues long. Here the CDR3 reads CASSPIGGGLMLGTQYF. The CDR3 DNA reads as TGTGCCAGCAGTCCAATTGGCGGGGGCCTCATGCTCGGGACCCAGTACTTC.

This clone was recorded a few times. The chain uses TRBV10-2 and TRBJ1-4; unclear D gene. Germline CDR1 is WSHSY and CDR2 is SAAADI. Trimming shortened V by 3 bases and J by 1 base, and 6 bases separated the two germline ends. The CDR3 is 14 amino acids. CDR3 residues: CASSESVTNEKLFF. The DNA of the CDR3 is TGCGCCAGCAGTGAATCCGTAACTAATGAAAAACTGTTTTTT.

V usage is TRBV6-5 and J usage is TRBJ2-7, with 10 bases matching TRBD1. This CDR3 region has 13 residues. Germline values: CDR1 MNHEY, CDR2 SVGAGI. V trimming: 6 bases; J trimming: 3 bases; junction bases outside the gene matches: 2. The CDR3 here is CASRRDRGYEQYF. CDR3 coding DNA: TGTGCCAGCAGACGGGACAGGGGCTACGAGCAGTACTTC.

This clone has only one observation. The rearrangement links TRBV28 to TRBJ1-5; TRBD1 is a possible D gene (6 bases). Germline-derived CDR1 and CDR2 are MDHEN and SYDVKM. The CDR3 extends over 20 amino acids. The V gene lost 6 bases and the J gene lost 2 bases, with 29 bases spanning the gap. CDR3 nucleotides: TGTGCCAGCAGCTGGGGGCAACCCGGGACGGTGCAGGCCGGCAATCAGCCCCAGCATTTT. This codes for CASSWGQPGTVQAGNQPQHF.

The V call is TRBV5-4, the J call TRBJ1-3; D uncertain. The ends were cut back, 0 bases at V and 0 bases at J, with 7 bases in the middle. CDR3 length: 15 amino acids. CDR1 and CDR2 from the germline V gene are SGHNT and YYREEE (reference sequence). The CDR3 loop is CASSLGGISGNTIYF. As DNA, the CDR3 is TGTGCCAGCAGCTTGGGCGGGATCTCTGGAAACACCATATATTTT.

V and J are TRBV10-1 and TRBJ1-5; TRBD1 matches at 9 bases. This CDR3 spans 18 amino acids. V dropped 7 bases and J dropped 2; count of bases not matched to a gene: 15. The germline CDR1 and CDR2 sequences are WNHNN and SYGVQD (reference sequence). DNA for the CDR3: TGCGCCAGCAAATTTGTCTACTCCTGGGACAGGGGCAATCAGCCCCAGCATTTT. This encodes CASKFVYSWDRGNQPQHF.

This chain joins TRBV6-5 and TRBJ2-2; tentative D call: TRBD1 (5 bases). The CDR3 length is 14 residues. Trimming took 7 bases from V and 2 from J, leaving 11 bases between them. The germline V gene has CDR1 MNHEY and CDR2 SVGAGI. The CDR3 bases are TGTGCCAGCAAAAGGGGCTTTAACACCGGGGAGCTGTTTTTT. Translated: CASKRGFNTGELFF.

This chain connects TRBV2 to TRBJ1-6; D is possibly TRBD1 (5 bases). Trimming shortened V by 7 bases and J by 7 bases, and 17 bases separated the two germline ends. The CDR3 length is 15 residues. The germline V gene has CDR1 SNHLY and CDR2 FYNNEI. CDR3 nucleotide sequence: TGTGCCAGCACCCAGGGCCACGGTAGAAATTCACCCCTCCACTTT. It codes for CASTQGHGRNSPLHF.

This clone was detected a few times. This chain joins TRBV5-1 and TRBJ2-2; possibly TRBD1 for D (6 bases). The CDR3 runs 14 residues. Trimming removed 9 bases from V and 1 base from J, with 13 bases in between. CDR1 SGHRS and CDR2 YFSETQ come from the germline V gene. The CDR3 DNA follows: TGCGCCACCACCACAGGGCGGAACACCGGGGAGCTGTTTTTT. This gives the protein CATTTGRNTGELFF.

The chain is built from TRBV6-5 and TRBJ1-3; D perhaps matches TRBD1 (5 bases). The germline V gene encodes CDR1 MNHEY and CDR2 SVGAGI. Between the trimmed V and J ends, which lost 2 bases and 2 bases, there was a span of 13 bases. This CDR3 has 16 residues. CDR3 sequence (DNA): TGTGCCAGCAGTTACGCAGGGTACACAGCTGGAAACACCATATATTTT. It encodes CASSYAGYTAGNTIYF.

V usage is TRBV4-2 and J usage is TRBJ2-1; 9 bases are shared with TRBD2. Germline V gene data show CDR1 as LGHNA and CDR2 as YNFKEQ. There are 17 residues in the CDR3. The trim removed 8 bases at V and 6 bases at J, leaving 17 bases unmatched. The CDR3 here is CASARTSEALGGNEQFF. DNA for the CDR3: TGTGCCAGCGCTAGGACTAGCGAAGCTCTGGGCGGCAATGAGCAGTTCTTC.

This chain uses TRBV5-1 with TRBJ1-2, with D unclear. The CDR3 spans 13 residues. V was cut by 0 bases and J by 5 bases, with 8 bases left in between. The germline CDR1 and CDR2 sequences are SGHRS and YFSETQ. The CDR3 loop is CASSLVSDYGYTF. In nucleotides, the CDR3 is TGCGCCAGCAGCTTGGTGTCAGATTATGGCTACACCTTC. Variable domain in full (rest from reference TRBV5-1 and TRBJ1-2): KAGVTQTPRYLIKTRGQQVTLSCSPISGHRSVSWYQQTPGQGLQFLFEYFSETQRNKGNFPGRFSGRQFSNSRSEMNVSTLELGDSALYLCASSLVSDYGYTFGSGTRLTVV.

In this sample, this clone turned up once. Other DNA sequences in the sample encode the same CDR3. The V gene is TRBV7-9, the J gene TRBJ1-2, with TRBD1 matching over 7 bases. CDR3 length equals 12 residues. Trimming took 5 bases from V and 6 from J; bases not matched to a gene: 3. Germline lookup yields CDR1 SEHNR and CDR2 FQNEAQ (reference sequence). The CDR3 sequence is CASSPQGDGYTF. CDR3 DNA sequence: TGTGCCAGCAGCCCCCAGGGGGATGGCTACACCTTC.

The V and J genes are TRBV3-1 (or the pseudogene TRBV3-2) and TRBJ1-3; no firm D call. The V gene's germline CDR1 is LGHDT and CDR2 YNNKEL (reference sequence). The CDR3 has 16 residues. Between the trimmed V and J ends, which lost 4 bases and 1 base, there was a span of 14 bases. This chain's CDR3 is CASSLQGRGSGNTIYF. CDR3 nucleotides: TGTGCCAGCAGCCTACAAGGAAGAGGGTCTGGAAACACCATATATTTT.

V is TRBV11-2 and J is TRBJ2-3; 11 bases are shared with TRBD2. V dropped 2 bases and J dropped 1; count of bases not matched to a gene: 11. This CDR3 region has 19 residues. Germline V gives CDR1 SGHAT, CDR2 FQNNGV. The CDR3 DNA is TGTGCCAGCAGCTTACGGCTTAGGGCGACTAGCGGGGGCACAGATACGCAGTATTTT. Residues: CASSLRLRATSGGTDTQYF.

V and J are TRBV28 and TRBJ2-3, with D possibly matching TRBD1 (5 bases). V was trimmed by 4 bases and J by 4 bases, leaving 18 bases between them. CDR3 length: 16 amino acids. CDR1 and CDR2 from the germline V gene are MDHEN and SYDVKM. The CDR3 DNA follows: TGTGCCAGCAGTTCCCCGGACAACATTTTACCAGATACGCAGTATTTT. Its protein is CASSSPDNILPDTQYF.

The J gene is TRBJ1-5, the V gene TRBV7-6, with 7 bases matching TRBD1. The CDR3 covers 14 residues. The germline V gene has CDR1 SGHVS and CDR2 FNYEAQ. Germline trimming cut 6 bases from V and 3 bases from J; bases unmatched to any gene: 5. The CDR3 DNA sequence: TGTGCCAGCAGTTCCGGGACAGTCAATCAGCCCCAGCATTTT. It is translated as CASSSGTVNQPQHF. The variable domain in full, completed from reference TRBV7-6 and TRBJ1-5, reads GAGVSQSPRYKVTKRGQDVALRCDPISGHVSLYWYRQALGQGPEFLTYFNYEAQQDKSGLPNDRFSAERPEGSISTLTIQRTEQRDSAMYRCASSSGTVNQPQHFGDGTRLSIL.

The table lists this clone with a few counts. The V gene is TRBV18, the J gene TRBJ1-5; D is unresolved. The CDR3 contains 14 residues. The V end lost 0 bases, the J end lost 11 bases, and 14 bases lay between the germline ends. Germline lookup yields CDR1 KGHSH and CDR2 LQKENI. The CDR3 here is CASSPPGGLWAQHF. The CDR3 region has the DNA TGTGCCAGCTCACCACCGGGCGGACTTTGGGCCCAGCATTTT.

The chain employs TRBV24-1 and TRBJ1-5, with 8 bases fitting TRBD1. The CDR3 is 15 amino acids. Germline V gene lookup returns CDR1 KGHDR and CDR2 SFDVKD. V gave up 9 bases and J gave up 4 bases; unmatched junction bases: 10. The CDR3 loop is CATEDRDVLNQPQHF. CDR3 nucleotides: TGTGCCACCGAGGACAGGGACGTACTTAATCAGCCCCAGCATTTT.

Of note for this clone: Different DNA sequences within this sample yield the same CDR3. The chain recombines TRBV9 with TRBJ2-7; the match to TRBD1 covers 9 bases. CDR3 length equals 15 residues. Germline V gives CDR1 SGDLS, CDR2 YYNGEE. With V trimmed by 3 bases and J by 2 bases, 6 bases remained unmatched. The CDR3 nucleotides read TGTGCCAGCAGCGAAGGACAGGGGTGGGCCTACGAGCAGTACTTC. It specifies CASSEGQGWAYEQYF.

The chain combines TRBV5-1 with TRBJ1-1; D is uncertain. The CDR3 is 15 residues long. Germline-derived CDR1 and CDR2 are SGHRS and YFSETQ. The germline V and J ends were trimmed by 4 bases and 1 base, with 14 bases remaining between them. CDR3 nucleotides: TGCGCCAGCAGCCCTCTCGGACGGGAGAACACTGAAGCTTTCTTT. Its protein product is CASSPLGRENTEAFF.

V gene TRBV19 combines with J gene TRBJ1-2, with D perhaps matching TRBD1 (5 bases). V was shortened by 7 bases and J by 1 base, with 13 bases between the two germline ends. Germline V gene data show CDR1 as LNHDA and CDR2 as SQIVND (reference sequence). The CDR3 extends over 14 amino acids. The CDR3 protein is CASKGGTDNYGYTF. Here the CDR3 DNA reads TGTGCCAGTAAAGGCGGGACGGATAACTATGGCTACACCTTC.

CDR3 sequence (DNA): TGTGCCAGCAGTAGGCTTGCTCGGGACAGGGACAATGAGCAGTTCTTC. Translation: CASSRLARDRDNEQFF. The chain couples TRBV2 to TRBJ2-1; 9 bases agree with TRBD1. The CDR3 has 16 amino acids. V was pared by 5 bases and J by 5 bases, with 10 bases of the junction left unmatched. CDR1 and CDR2 from the germline V gene are SNHLY and FYNNEI.

CDR3 residues: CASSQGQEGWSNQPQHF. The CDR3 DNA is TGCGCCAGCAGCCAAGGTCAAGAGGGTTGGAGCAATCAGCCCCAGCATTTT. This chain uses TRBV4-1 with TRBJ1-5; D gene ambiguous. Germline-derived CDR1 and CDR2 are MGHRA and YSYEKL. CDR3 length equals 17 residues. V lost 1 base to trimming and J lost 1 base, with 14 bases between them.